These T cell receptor beta chains were read from a single sample in a study of cytomegalovirus exposure and HLA in healthy donors. The method was immunoSEQ multiplex PCR; TCRdb's version includes in-frame clones alone and lacks a portion of them. Of around 100,000 clones in the sample, around 83% were seen once. Sequences were obtained from PBMCs. The receptors shown here come from a man younger than 45 in good health and CMV-seronegative. Both conserved end residues are part of each CDR3. D genes are given only for firm matches. Clone sizes are given selectively: once, few, many, or a class where the clone is expanded.

V gene	J gene	D gene	clone size	CDR3 DNA	CDR3 protein
TRBV7-9	TRBJ1-4	TRBD1	-	TGTGCCAGCAGCCCCAGGGGGGCAGGGGAAAAACTGTTTTTT	CASSPRGAGEKLFF
TRBV6-1	TRBJ2-7	-	-	TGTGCCAGCAGTGAACAGGGCTACGAGCAGTACTTC	CASSEQGYEQYF
TRBV5-6	TRBJ2-5	TRBD1	-	TGTGCCAGCAGCCCCAGGGGGCCCCAAGAGACCCAGTACTTC	CASSPRGPQETQYF
TRBV7-3	TRBJ2-2	TRBD1	-	TGTGCCAGCAGCAAAACAGGGGGCAGGACCGGGGAGCTGTTTTTT	CASSKTGGRTGELFF
TRBV16	TRBJ1-1	-	-	TGTGCCAGCAGCGAGTATGGGGGCCGGCAAGTGAACACTGAAGCTTTCTTT	CASSEYGGRQVNTEAFF
TRBV6-5	TRBJ2-2	TRBD1	once	TGTGCCAGCAACCGACAGGGGAGCACCGGGGAGCTGTTTTTT	CASNRQGSTGELFF
TRBV28	TRBJ1-3	-	-	TGTGCCAGCAGTTTAGAGGGCGGAAACACCATATATTTT	CASSLEGGNTIYF
TRBV2	TRBJ1-1	-	-	TGTGCCAGCAGCCAGGGGCTGAACACTGAAGCTTTCTTT	CASSQGLNTEAFF
TRBV5-1	TRBJ2-5	-	-	TGCGCCAGCAGCCAAGGACAAGGCCAAGAGACCCAGTACTTC	CASSQGQGQETQYF
TRBV5-6	TRBJ2-7	-	-	TGTGCCAGCAGCTCAAGGACAGCCTCCTACGAGCAGTACTTC	CASSSRTASYEQYF
TRBV18	TRBJ1-1	TRBD1	-	TGTGCCAGCTCACAGGGGGCCCGGAACACTGAAGCTTTCTTT	CASSQGARNTEAFF
TRBV11-2	TRBJ1-2	-	-	TGTGCCAGCAGCTCATATGCACTACTAGGTGGCTACACCTTC	CASSSYALLGGYTF
TRBV18	TRBJ2-5	TRBD1	-	TGTGCCAGCTCTGACGGGACAGGGGGCCAAGAGACCCAGTACTTC	CASSDGTGGQETQYF
TRBV20-1	TRBJ2-3	-	-	TGCAGTGCTAGAGCGACAGATACGCAGTATTTT	CSARATDTQYF
TRBV28	TRBJ2-7	TRBD1	-	TGTGCCAGTCTCACGTCGGGACAGGGCAACGAGCAGTACTTC	CASLTSGQGNEQYF
TRBV29-1	TRBJ2-7	-	-	TGCAGCGTTGAAGATGGGATGGGAGGTTCCTACGAGCAGTACTTC	CSVEDGMGGSYEQYF
TRBV7-8	TRBJ1-5	-	-	TGTGCCAGCAGCAGAACCAGGGCCCCAAATCAGCCCCAGCATTTT	CASSRTRAPNQPQHF
TRBV6-6	TRBJ2-5	-	-	TGTGCCAGCAGTTACCCCCTTTCCGGGACCCAGTACTTC	CASSYPLSGTQYF
TRBV7-3	TRBJ1-1	-	-	TGTGCCAGCAGCTCACAGGGTAACACTGAAGCTTTCTTT	CASSSQGNTEAFF
TRBV30	TRBJ2-7	TRBD2	once	TGTGCCTGGAGTGTACTAGCGGGACCGCGGGAGCAGTACTTC	CAWSVLAGPREQYF
TRBV5-4	TRBJ1-2	-	-	TGTGCCAGCAGCTACACAGGGTGGGCGCTTGGGCTTTATGGCAACACCTTC	CASSYTGWALGLYGNTF
TRBV19	TRBJ1-2	-	-	TGTGCCAGTAGTCCGCAGGGTAAGGGCTACACCTTC	CASSPQGKGYTF
TRBV7-3	TRBJ2-3	TRBD2	-	TGTGCCAGCAGCTCCGGACTAGCGGAGACAGATACGCAGTATTTT	CASSSGLAETDTQYF
TRBV28	TRBJ2-2	-	-	TGTGCCAGCTCTCCAAGGGTTCAGCGGACCGGGGAGCTGTTTTTT	CASSPRVQRTGELFF
TRBV18	TRBJ2-2	-	once	TGTGCCAGCTCACCCGCGGGTTTCACCGGGGAGCTGTTTTTT	CASSPAGFTGELFF
TRBV7-9	TRBJ2-7	-	-	TGTGCCAGCAGCTCCTTCTCCTACGAGCAGTACTTC	CASSSFSYEQYF
TRBV14	TRBJ1-3	-	once	TGTGCCAATAGAACTGGAAACACCATATATTTT	CANRTGNTIYF
TRBV6-1	TRBJ2-5	TRBD2	-	TGTGCCAGCAGTGAATGGGGGGGGTTTCAAGAGACCCAGTACTTC	CASSEWGGFQETQYF
TRBV7-9	TRBJ1-1	-	-	TGTGCCAGCAGCCCCCCGCTGGGGGGTCGCGGGGGCACTGAAGCTTTCTTT	CASSPPLGGRGGTEAFF
TRBV27	TRBJ2-7	TRBD1	-	TGTGCCAGCAGTCAGAGACAGGGGTCCTACGAGCAGTACTTC	CASSQRQGSYEQYF
TRBV19	TRBJ1-1	-	-	TGTGCCAGTAGTGGCCCCCTCTGGACGGGGGGTAACACTGAAGCTTTCTTT	CASSGPLWTGGNTEAFF
TRBV7-2	TRBJ2-5	TRBD1	-	TGTGCCAGCAGCTTAGGACAGGGACCAAAGCAAGAGACCCAGTACTTC	CASSLGQGPKQETQYF
TRBV7-9	TRBJ2-5	-	-	TGTGCCAGCAGCTTCCAGGGTCGAGAGACCCAGTACTTC	CASSFQGRETQYF
TRBV9	TRBJ1-2	TRBD1	few	TGTGCCAGCAGCGTAGAGGGACAGGGGGCCTATGGCTACACCTTC	CASSVEGQGAYGYTF
TRBV2	TRBJ2-6	-	few	TGTGCCAGCAGTGAAGCGTACCGGGGTACTGGGGCCAACGTCCTGACTTTC	CASSEAYRGTGANVLTF
TRBV27	TRBJ2-7	-	-	TGTGCCAGCAGTTGGTCAGGGCCGGTGAGAAGAGGACCCTACGAGCAGTACTTC	CASSWSGPVRRGPYEQYF
TRBV5-1	TRBJ2-3	TRBD1	-	TGCGCCAGCAGCGCAGGACAGGCGGCAGATACGCAGTATTTT	CASSAGQAADTQYF
TRBV4-1	TRBJ2-3	TRBD2	-	TGCGCCAGCAGCCGTAGCGGGATCCTGGACACAGATACGCAGTATTTT	CASSRSGILDTDTQYF
TRBV19	TRBJ2-1	TRBD2	-	TGTGCCAGTAGTAGTAGCGGGGCCTCCTACAATGAGCAGTTCTTC	CASSSSGASYNEQFF
TRBV25-1	TRBJ2-7	-	-	TGTGAGGGGTATAGCTCCTACGAGCAGTACTTC	CEGYSSYEQYF
TRBV5-8	TRBJ1-1	-	-	TGTGCCAGCAGCTTTTATCAGGGATCGAACACTGAAGCTTTCTTT	CASSFYQGSNTEAFF
TRBV7-6	TRBJ2-7	TRBD1	-	TGTGCCAGCAGCCCCGACAGGGGGGGCGTCCGGCAGTACTTC	CASSPDRGGVRQYF
TRBV28	TRBJ1-5	-	-	TGTGCCAGCAGTTTACCGGCGCGGGGTCAGCCCCAGCATTTT	CASSLPARGQPQHF